A single sample is the source of the 32 T cell receptor beta chains below, sequenced in a study of T cells in Graves' hyperthyroidism and ophthalmopathy. TCR beta CDR3 region amplification was performed from RNA transcripts. In the first-round RT-PCR of the TCR CDR3, the HTBI primer set was used. TCRdb re-derived calls from the multiplex PCR reads in MiXCR, one entry per CDR3 protein. The sample lists approximately 300,000 distinct CDR3 sequences, about a sixth occurring once. What was sequenced was blood. The source is a woman aged 55-69 years with Graves' ophthalmopathy.

This clonotype showed up many times. The CDR3 sequence: CASSQTGLYGYTF. DNA of the CDR3: TGTGCCAGCAGTCAAACAGGGCTCTATGGCTACACCTTC. The V and J genes are TRBV27 and TRBJ1-2; TRBD1 might be the D (6 bases). Germline values: CDR1 MNHEY, CDR2 SMNVEV (reference sequence). The CDR3 runs 13 residues. The V and J ends lost 5 bases and 4 bases respectively, with 11 bases between them.

This clonotype has a count of ten or more. V and J are TRBV18 and TRBJ1-1, with D uncertain. Deletions cut 2 bases from V and 1 base from J, with 8 bases between. CDR3 length: 14 amino acids. Germline V lookup: CDR1 KGHSH, CDR2 LQKENI. The DNA of the CDR3 is TGTGCCAGCTCACCAGGCCGTCAGAACACTGAAGCTTTCTTT. Amino acids: CASSPGRQNTEAFF.

A few counts support this clonotype. The CDR3 here is CSVAAGGNYGYTF. CDR3 sequence (DNA): TGCAGCGTTGCAGCTGGAGGGAACTATGGCTACACCTTC. The chain recombines TRBV29-1 with TRBJ1-2; D unclear. The V end was cut by 4 bases, the J end by 2 bases, with 11 bases between. This CDR3 region has 13 residues. Germline V lookup: CDR1 SQVTM, CDR2 ANQGSEA.

This clonotype was detected only a few times. This chain uses TRBV4-3 with TRBJ1-1; D ambiguous. This CDR3 region has 14 residues. The V gene's germline CDR1 is LGHNA and CDR2 YSLEER. V shed 2 bases and J shed 10 bases, with 17 bases lying between them. CDR3 sequence reads: CASSQKGLGGVAFF. In DNA form, the CDR3 reads TGCGCCAGCAGCCAAAAGGGTCTCGGTGGGGTAGCTTTCTTT.

The chain combines TRBV19 with TRBJ2-5, with 10 bases fitting TRBD2. V lost 6 bases to trimming and J lost 5 bases; unmatched junction nucleotides: 6. Looked up from germline, CDR1 is LNHDA and CDR2 is SQIVND (reference sequence). The CDR3 spans 14 residues. The DNA of the CDR3 is TGTGCCAGTAGCCCTCTAGCGGGAGAGGAGACCCAGTACTTC. Amino acids: CASSPLAGEETQYF. The whole variable domain, filled in from reference TRBV19 and TRBJ2-5, reads DGGITQSPKYLFRKEGQNVTLSCEQNLNHDAMYWYRQDPGQGLRLIYYSQIVNDFQKGDIAEGYSVSREKKESFPLTVTSAQKNPTAFYLCASSPLAGEETQYFGPGTRLLVL.

This clonotype was detected ten times or more. This CDR3 is CASSLTTGHGYTF. The CDR3 coding sequence is TGTGCCAGCAGTTTAACTACAGGGCATGGCTACACCTTC. The gene calls are TRBV12-3 or TRBV12-4 and TRBJ1-2; tentatively, D is TRBD1 (6 bases). V was trimmed by 2 bases and J by 6 bases, leaving 10 bases between them. This CDR3 spans 13 amino acids.

In this sample, this clonotype turned up many times. The V call is TRBV20-1, the J call TRBJ2-4, with TRBD2 as a possible D gene (6 bases). Germline V gene data show CDR1 as DFQATT and CDR2 as SNEGSKA (reference sequence). Trimming took off 1 base at V and 6 bases at J, with 16 bases between the two ends. This CDR3 is 15 amino acids long. CDR3 in DNA: TGCAGTGCTAGAGCTCCGGGACTTGAGGGAAACATTCAGTACTTC. Amino acids: CSARAPGLEGNIQYF.

This clonotype was seen only a few times. The chain joins TRBV2 to TRBJ2-3; 10 bases line up with TRBD2. Unmatched junction bases numbered 3, after V lost 6 bases and J lost 6 bases. Germline V CDR1 and CDR2: SNHLY, FYNNEI. The CDR3 is 13 residues long. Here the CDR3 reads CASREGLADTQYF. For the CDR3, the DNA is TGTGCCAGCAGGGAGGGACTAGCGGATACGCAGTATTTT.

This clonotype was seen ten or more times. The V call is TRBV20-1, the J call TRBJ2-3; D might be TRBD1 (5 bases). Per the germline V gene, CDR1 is DFQATT and CDR2 is SNEGSKA (reference sequence). CDR3 length equals 15 residues. V was pared by 0 bases and J by 2 bases, with 12 bases between. CDR3 amino acids: CSAREVGQTTDTQYF. CDR3 DNA: TGCAGTGCTAGAGAGGTGGGGCAGACCACAGATACGCAGTATTTT.

This clonotype was seen at least ten times. This chain links TRBV5-1 with TRBJ2-7, with 9 positions matching TRBD1. V lost 5 bases and J lost 3; bases outside the gene matches: 12. The V gene's germline CDR1 is SGHRS and CDR2 YFSETQ. CDR3 size: 16 residues. Here the CDR3 reads CASRPQQGASRYEQYF. DNA for the CDR3: TGCGCCAGCAGGCCTCAACAGGGGGCGTCACGCTACGAGCAGTACTTC. The entire variable domain, with the rest obtained from reference TRBV5-1 and TRBJ2-7, is as follows: KAGVTQTPRYLIKTRGQQVTLSCSPISGHRSVSWYQQTPGQGLQFLFEYFSETQRNKGNFPGRFSGRQFSNSRSEMNVSTLELGDSALYLCASRPQQGASRYEQYFGPGTRLTVT.

This clonotype was seen many times. The V gene is TRBV11-2, the J gene TRBJ1-2; D is unclear. Trimming took 0 bases from V and 1 from J, leaving 9 bases between them. There are 15 residues in the CDR3. Per germline, CDR1 SGHAT and CDR2 FQNNGV. CDR3 sequence reads: CASSLDLAVNYGYTF. The CDR3 bases are TGTGCCAGCAGCTTAGATCTGGCTGTTAACTATGGCTACACCTTC.

This chain links TRBV6-1 with TRBJ1-2; D is perhaps TRBD1 (6 bases). Trimming took 7 bases from V and 0 from J, leaving 9 bases between them. This CDR3 region has 13 residues. CDR1 is MNHNS and CDR2 is SASEGT in the germline V gene. CDR3 residues: CASTGGPNYGYTF. The CDR3 region has the DNA TGTGCCAGCACCGGGGGGCCTAACTATGGCTACACCTTC.

This clonotype was picked up many times. This chain uses TRBV4-2 with TRBJ2-5; TRBD2 is a possible D gene (6 bases). V shed 4 bases and J shed 0 bases, with 15 bases lying between them. Germline CDR1 and CDR2: LGHNA and YNFKEQ. CDR3 size: 16 residues. This CDR3 is CASSLVSGTNQETQYF. CDR3 DNA: TGTGCCAGCAGCCTAGTTAGCGGAACCAACCAAGAGACCCAGTACTTC.

This clonotype was counted at least ten times. At one boundary the junction diverges from the germline segment, which might be a read error. The V and J genes are TRBV7-7 and TRBJ2-5; tentatively, D is TRBD1 or TRBD2 (5 bases each). Germline-derived CDR1 and CDR2 are SSHAT and FNYEAQ (reference sequence). CDR3 size: 14 residues. The CDR3 reads CASSPGTKTATQYF. CDR3 in DNA: TGTGCTAGCAGCCCAGGGACCAAGACGGCGACCCAGTACTTC.

A word on this clonotype: This may arise from a read error, as a much more abundant clone is one base away. The CDR3 DNA sequence: TGTGCCAGCAGTTTCGTCCACAGGGGACCCTATGGCTACACCTTC. It translates to CASSFVHRGPYGYTF. The gene calls are TRBV27 and TRBJ1-2; 7 positions match TRBD1. CDR1 is MNHEY and CDR2 is SMNVEV in the germline V gene (reference sequence). This CDR3 has 15 residues. V shed 3 bases, J shed 4 bases, and the junction held 8 bases outside the gene matches.

This clonotype has just a few counts. The chain is built from TRBV7-9 and TRBJ1-1, with a tentative D call TRBD1 (6 bases). Germline V gives CDR1 SEHNR, CDR2 FQNEAQ (reference sequence). This CDR3 region has 17 residues. The V gene lost 5 bases and the J gene lost 9 bases, with 28 bases spanning the gap. CDR3 region: CASSLKSVEGVRTKAFF. In DNA, the CDR3 is TGTGCCAGCAGCCTAAAATCTGTTGAGGGGGTGAGGACTAAAGCTTTCTTT.

This chain connects TRBV15 to TRBJ2-7, with D unclear. The J call may not be correct, given that the DNA end is closer to TRBJ2-1. Germline V CDR1 and CDR2: LNHNV, YYDKDF (reference sequence). The CDR3 contains 14 residues. For the CDR3, the DNA is TGTGCCACCAGCAGAGAAGTCGGGTCCTACGAGCAGTTCTTC. Translation gives CATSREVGSYEQFF.

The chain combines TRBV20-1 with TRBJ1-1; D is uncertain. The V end was cut by 3 bases, the J end by 0 bases, with 14 bases between. In germline, CDR1 is DFQATT, CDR2 SNEGSKA (reference sequence). The CDR3 totals 15 residues. The DNA for the CDR3 is TGCAGTGCTAGCTTAGTCAGTGACTTGAACACTGAAGCTTTCTTT. Translation: CSASLVSDLNTEAFF.

The chain employs TRBV6-5 and TRBJ1-3; possible D gene TRBD1, 6 bases. The CDR3 loop spans 15 amino acids. V dropped 0 bases and J dropped 7 bases, with 13 bases sitting between them. Germline V lookup: CDR1 MNHEY, CDR2 SVGAGI. Here the CDR3 DNA reads TGTGCCAGCAGTTACTCGAGTAGGGGGTGGAACACCATATATTTT. Encoded protein: CASSYSSRGWNTIYF.

This chain connects TRBV4-3 to TRBJ1-4, with 7 bases that match TRBD1. The CDR3 contains 16 residues. V shed 3 bases and J 8 bases; nucleotides not matched to a gene: 12. Germline V CDR1 and CDR2: LGHNA, YSLEER. The chain's CDR3 is CASSHLVQGSGEKLFF. The CDR3 region has the DNA TGCGCCAGCAGCCACCTAGTACAGGGGTCAGGAGAAAAACTGTTTTTT.

This clonotype has at least ten counts. The chain is built from TRBV10-3 and TRBJ2-1; 11 bases match TRBD1. The CDR3 sequence is 15 residues long. CDR1 is ENHRY, CDR2 SYGVKD, per germline. With V trimmed by 6 bases and J by 4 bases, 5 bases remained unmatched. CDR3 sequence (DNA): TGTGCCATCAGGGGGGACAGGGGGGCGTACAATGAGCAGTTCTTC. Its protein product is CAIRGDRGAYNEQFF.

This clonotype showed up many times. The CDR3 loop is CASSFASSPLHF. The CDR3 nucleotides are TGTGCCAGCAGCTTTGCATCTTCACCCCTCCACTTT. The chain has TRBV7-2 and TRBJ1-6; D is uncertain. V was cut by 3 bases and J by 9 bases, with 6 bases left in between. The CDR3 is made up of 12 amino acids. Per germline, CDR1 SGHTA and CDR2 FQGNSA.

A few counts support this clonotype. This chain connects TRBV27 to TRBJ1-4; 8 nucleotides align to TRBD1. Germline CDR1 is MNHEY and CDR2 is SMNVEV (reference sequence). J was trimmed by 4 bases and V by 9 bases; bases with no gene match: 7. The CDR3 runs 14 residues. The DNA for the CDR3 is TGTGCCAGTAAACCGGGACAGGTTAATGAAAAACTGTTTTTT. Residues: CASKPGQVNEKLFF.

The rearrangement links TRBV4-3 to TRBJ2-7; D may be TRBD1 or TRBD2 (5 bases each). The V end lost 2 bases, the J end lost 3 bases, and 17 bases lay between the germline ends. Germline loops: CDR1 LGHNA, CDR2 YSLEER. The CDR3 spans 16 residues. CDR3 region: CASSQNRDPRFYEQYF. CDR3 sequence (DNA): TGCGCCAGCAGCCAAAACCGGGACCCGAGATTCTACGAGCAGTACTTC.

This clonotype showed up many times. The rearrangement links TRBV5-1 to TRBJ1-2; tentatively, D is TRBD1 (5 bases). Trimming shortened V by 5 bases and J by 8 bases, and 13 bases separated the two germline ends. Germline loops: CDR1 SGHRS, CDR2 YFSETQ. This CDR3 contains 12 residues. In nucleotides, the CDR3 is TGCGCCAGCAGGGAGGGGTTCGACGGCTACACCTTC. Translated, it gives CASREGFDGYTF. Supplemented by reference TRBV5-1 and TRBJ1-2, the full variable domain reads KAGVTQTPRYLIKTRGQQVTLSCSPISGHRSVSWYQQTPGQGLQFLFEYFSETQRNKGNFPGRFSGRQFSNSRSEMNVSTLELGDSALYLCASREGFDGYTFGSGTRLTVV.

This clonotype has a handful of counts. The V call is TRBV7-9, the J call TRBJ1-2, with D hard to call. Germline CDR1 SEHNR, CDR2 FQNEAQ (reference sequence). This CDR3 has 13 residues. V shed 8 bases and J shed 4 bases, with 14 bases lying between them. CDR3 residues: CASAFTNFYGYTF. CDR3 nucleotides: TGTGCCAGCGCCTTTACAAATTTCTATGGCTACACCTTC.

This clonotype showed up many times. CDR3 loop: CASSSRETGVSYEQYF. In nucleotides, the CDR3 is TGTGCCAGCAGCTCTCGTGAGACAGGGGTATCCTACGAGCAGTACTTC. The chain employs TRBV7-9 and TRBJ2-7, with TRBD1 matching 8 bases. This CDR3 region has 16 residues. Germline assignment: CDR1 SEHNR and CDR2 FQNEAQ (reference sequence). V shed 4 bases and J 1 base; nucleotides not matched to a gene: 9. The full variable domain, completed using reference TRBV7-9 and TRBJ2-7, is DTGVSQNPRHKITKRGQNVTFRCDPISEHNRLYWYRQTLGQGPEFLTYFQNEAQLEKSRLLSDRFSAERPKGSFSTLEIQRTEQGDSAMYLCASSSRETGVSYEQYFGPGTRLTVT.

This clonotype occurred a few times. The V call is TRBV2, the J call TRBJ1-6; D not certain. The V end was cut by 6 bases, the J end by 6 bases, with 9 bases between. Germline assignment: CDR1 SNHLY and CDR2 FYNNEI. The CDR3 length is 13 residues. CDR3 amino acids: CASSDEGNSPLHF. For the CDR3, the DNA is TGTGCCAGCAGCGACGAGGGTAATTCACCCCTCCACTTT. The variable domain in full, completed from reference TRBV2 and TRBJ1-6, reads EPEVTQTPSHQVTQMGQEVILRCVPISNHLYFYWYRQILGQKVEFLVSFYNNEISEKSEIFDDQFSVERPDGSNFTLKIRSTKLEDSAMYFCASSDEGNSPLHFGNGTRLTVT.

This clonotype was counted a few times. CDR3 coding DNA: TGTGCCAGCGGAACACCGACAGGGGGTGAGAACATTCAGTACTTC. Protein: CASGTPTGGENIQYF. The chain employs TRBV7-8 and TRBJ2-4; 9 bases are shared with TRBD1. The CDR3 has 15 residues. Germline trimming cut 8 bases from V and 7 bases from J; bases unmatched to any gene: 12. Per germline, CDR1 SGHVS and CDR2 FQNEAQ.

This clonotype was seen ten or more times. V gene TRBV24-1 combines with J gene TRBJ2-1; D not certain. Germline lookup yields CDR1 KGHDR and CDR2 SFDVKD. This CDR3 has 15 amino acids. Trimming stripped 5 bases from V and 5 bases from J, with 15 bases between. CDR3 coding DNA: TGTGCCACCAGTGCCCCCTTTGGTCTAGACAATGAGCAGTTCTTC. Translated, it gives CATSAPFGLDNEQFF.

This clonotype was seen only a few times. The J gene is TRBJ2-1, the V gene TRBV4-3, with D perhaps matching TRBD1 (6 bases). This CDR3 region has 17 residues. Germline V lookup: CDR1 LGHNA, CDR2 YSLEER. Trimming shortened V by 0 bases and J by 1 base, and 13 bases separated the two germline ends. CDR3 loop: CASSQDRGLGSYNEQFF. For the CDR3, the DNA is TGCGCCAGCAGCCAAGATAGGGGGTTGGGGTCCTACAATGAGCAGTTCTTC.

There are many counts of this clonotype. The chain carries TRBV5-1 and TRBJ2-1, with TRBD2 matching 8 bases. The CDR3 has 14 residues. CDR1 is SGHRS, CDR2 YFSETQ, per germline. V gave up 6 bases and J gave up 5 bases; unmatched junction bases: 7. CDR3 protein: CASNQNSGNNEQFF. The CDR3 nucleotides read TGCGCCAGCAACCAGAATAGCGGGAACAATGAGCAGTTCTTC.